These 32 T cell receptor beta chains originate from one sample sequenced in a study of cytomegalovirus exposure and HLA in healthy donors. The PCR contained 60 Vbeta and 13 Jbeta primers. Method: immunoSEQ multiplex PCR; TCRdb's copy keeps in-frame clones and lacks some. The sample has just over 80,000 clones. Sequencing used PBMCs. These receptors were taken from a woman in her 30s in good health and CMV-seronegative.

V is TRBV25-1 and J is TRBJ2-1; 7 bases line up with TRBD1. In germline, CDR1 is MGHDK, CDR2 SYGVNS. This CDR3 is built from 11 residues. V lost 8 bases, J lost 7 bases, and 2 bases stayed unmatched. DNA of the CDR3: TGTGCCAGCGACAGGGAGAATGAGCAGTTCTTC. Protein product: CASDRENEQFF. Full variable domain (missing parts from reference TRBV25-1 and TRBJ2-1): EADIYQTPRYLVIGTGKKITLECSQTMGHDKMYWYQQDPGMELHLIHYSYGVNSTEKGDLSSESTVSRIRTEHFPLTLESARPSHTSQYLCASDRENEQFFGPGTRLTVL.

V usage is TRBV19 and J usage is TRBJ1-2; D gene unclear. V gave up 3 bases and J gave up 10 bases, with 9 bases separating them. This CDR3 has 11 amino acids. Germline lookup yields CDR1 LNHDA and CDR2 SQIVND (reference sequence). The chain's CDR3 is CASSIGVDYTF. The CDR3 DNA reads as TGTGCCAGTAGTATCGGGGTCGACTACACCTTC.

J is TRBJ2-5 and V is TRBV30, with 7 bases matching TRBD2. This CDR3 is built from 11 residues. Germline loops: CDR1 GTSNPN, CDR2 SVGIG (reference sequence). V trimming: 2 bases; J trimming: 11 bases; junction bases outside the gene matches: 5. In DNA form, the CDR3 reads TGTGCCTGGAGTCTGGCGGGGGAGCAGTACTTC. Amino acid sequence: CAWSLAGEQYF.

The chain recombines TRBV6-5 with TRBJ2-2; the D gene is possibly TRBD1 (5 bases). CDR3 length equals 14 residues. Germline CDR1 and CDR2: MNHEY and SVGAGI. Between the trimmed V and J ends, which lost 5 bases and 3 bases, there was a span of 10 bases. CDR3 sequence: CASSPATDTGELFF. CDR3 in DNA: TGTGCCAGCAGTCCAGCGACAGACACCGGGGAGCTGTTTTTT.

The chain employs TRBV5-6 and TRBJ2-3; D gene uncertain. V was shortened by 2 bases and J by 0 bases, with 13 bases between the two germline ends. CDR1 and CDR2 from the germline V gene are SGHDT and YYEEEE. The CDR3 totals 16 residues. In DNA form, the CDR3 reads TGTGCCAGCAGCTTTGCTCGCGGTGCTAGCACAGATACGCAGTATTTT. This codes for CASSFARGASTDTQYF.

CDR3 protein: CASSETGSYEQYF. The CDR3, as DNA: TGTGCCAGTAGTGAAACGGGCTCCTACGAGCAGTACTTC. The chain joins TRBV19 to TRBJ2-7; the D is unclear. The germline V gene encodes CDR1 LNHDA and CDR2 SQIVND (reference sequence). This CDR3 is built from 13 residues. V lost 5 bases and J 0 bases, leaving 8 bases between the germline ends.

The chain carries TRBV5-1 and TRBJ2-7; maybe TRBD1 (7 bases). V shed 4 bases and J shed 6 bases, with 17 bases lying between them. The germline CDR1 and CDR2 sequences are SGHRS and YFSETQ. The CDR3 covers 14 residues. The chain's CDR3 is CASSRGRGISEQYF. The DNA of the CDR3 is TGCGCCAGCAGCAGGGGGCGCGGGATTTCCGAGCAGTACTTC.

The chain links TRBV5-4 to TRBJ2-5; possible D gene TRBD2, 5 bases. V lost 3 bases, J lost 2 bases, and 14 bases lay in between. The germline gives CDR1 SGHNT, CDR2 YYREEE (reference sequence). CDR3 length: 15 amino acids. CDR3 region: CASSSELRAQETQYF. The CDR3 coding sequence is TGTGCCAGCAGCTCGGAGTTGCGGGCACAAGAGACCCAGTACTTC.

This chain uses TRBV5-1 with TRBJ1-2, with TRBD1 matching over 10 bases. V trimming: 4 bases; J trimming: 8 bases; junction bases outside the gene matches: 8. Germline V gene lookup returns CDR1 SGHRS and CDR2 YFSETQ. This CDR3 contains 14 residues. CDR3 in DNA: TGCGCCAGCAGCCCGCCGGGACAGGGGCAAGGCTACACCTTC. Translation gives CASSPPGQGQGYTF.

The chain couples TRBV19 to TRBJ1-5; 7 bases fit TRBD1. V gave up 5 bases and J gave up 3 bases; unmatched junction bases: 4. CDR1 is LNHDA and CDR2 is SQIVND in the germline V gene (reference sequence). The CDR3 runs to 14 residues. The CDR3 loop is CASSRQGANQPQHF. The CDR3 nucleotides are TGTGCCAGTAGTCGACAGGGTGCCAATCAGCCCCAGCATTTT.

V and J are TRBV7-8 and TRBJ2-7; 8 nucleotides align to TRBD1. V was pared by 5 bases and J by 0 bases, with 9 bases of the junction left unmatched. The CDR3 loop spans 16 amino acids. The germline CDR1 and CDR2 sequences are SGHVS and FQNEAQ. CDR3: CASSPGGPFSSYEQYF. CDR3 bases: TGTGCCAGCAGCCCAGGGGGCCCCTTTAGCTCCTACGAGCAGTACTTC.

The rearrangement links TRBV6-5 to TRBJ1-3; D not certain. V lost 6 bases and J lost 4, with 10 bases in between. The germline CDR1 and CDR2 sequences are MNHEY and SVGAGI. CDR3 length: 13 residues. The CDR3 loop is CASSPTGGNTIYF. The CDR3 DNA sequence: TGTGCCAGCAGCCCCACGGGGGGAAACACCATATATTTT.

V and J are TRBV5-1 and TRBJ1-2; D may be TRBD1 (5 bases). The CDR3 extends over 15 amino acids. Trimming cost V 0 bases and J 6 bases, with 15 bases left between them. The V gene's germline CDR1 is SGHRS and CDR2 YFSETQ. The CDR3, as DNA: TGCGCCAGCAGCTTGGAGAGGCCAGGGCGAGATGGCTACACCTTC. It yields the protein CASSLERPGRDGYTF.

For the CDR3, the DNA is TGCAGTGCTAGAGCAGGGAATGAGCAGTTCTTC. It encodes CSARAGNEQFF. V gene TRBV20-1 combines with J gene TRBJ2-1, with a weak D call TRBD1 (5 bases). Germline V gene sequence: CDR1 DFQATT, CDR2 SNEGSKA (reference sequence). The V end lost 1 base, the J end lost 7 bases, and 5 bases lay between the germline ends. The CDR3 extends over 11 amino acids.

The chain combines TRBV6-5 with TRBJ2-2; TRBD2 agrees at 12 bases. Trimming cost V 5 bases and J 6 bases; bases outside gene matches: 4. This CDR3 has 15 residues. The germline V gene has CDR1 MNHEY and CDR2 SVGAGI. CDR3 sequence: CASSPASGGAGELFF. CDR3 nucleotide sequence: TGTGCCAGCAGTCCCGCTAGCGGGGGGGCCGGGGAGCTGTTTTTT.

J is TRBJ2-2 and V is TRBV5-1, with 13 bases lining up with TRBD2. This CDR3 contains 20 residues. Losses at the gene ends were 4 bases for V and 5 bases for J; bases not matched to a gene: 17. CDR1 SGHRS and CDR2 YFSETQ come from the germline V gene. In DNA, the CDR3 is TGCGCCAGCAGCCACAGGGGGCGAGGACTAGCGGGGGCTTCAACCGGGGAGCTGTTTTTT. Translated: CASSHRGRGLAGASTGELFF. The whole variable domain, remainder taken from reference TRBV5-1 and TRBJ2-2, is KAGVTQTPRYLIKTRGQQVTLSCSPISGHRSVSWYQQTPGQGLQFLFEYFSETQRNKGNFPGRFSGRQFSNSRSEMNVSTLELGDSALYLCASSHRGRGLAGASTGELFFGEGSRLTVL.

The V and J genes are TRBV28 and TRBJ2-1; 12 nucleotides line up with TRBD2. Per germline, CDR1 MDHEN and CDR2 SYDVKM. J gave up 3 bases and V 6 bases, and 6 bases lay outside the gene matches. The CDR3 spans 16 residues. The CDR3 loop is CASSLPGLAGYNEQFF. CDR3 nucleotide sequence: TGTGCCAGCAGCCTCCCGGGACTAGCGGGCTACAATGAGCAGTTCTTC.

The rearrangement joins TRBV30 to TRBJ1-3; no clear D gene. The CDR3 runs 15 residues. From germline, CDR1 is GTSNPN and CDR2 SVGIG (reference sequence). V was cut by 5 bases and J by 0 bases, with 14 bases left in between. The CDR3 sequence is CAWYPGTYSGNTIYF. DNA for the CDR3: TGTGCCTGGTATCCAGGTACCTACTCTGGAAACACCATATATTTT.

CDR3 loop: CASSQDRGRGYTF. The CDR3 DNA reads TGTGCCAGCAGCCAAGACAGGGGGCGAGGCTACACCTTC. V usage is TRBV14 and J usage is TRBJ1-2; 8 bases match TRBD1. The CDR3 runs 13 residues. The germline CDR1 and CDR2 sequences are SGHDN and FVKESK. V lost 0 bases and J lost 8; bases outside the gene matches: 2. The full variable domain, in which reference TRBV14 and TRBJ1-2 provide the parts outside the CDR3, is EAGVTQFPSHSVIEKGQTVTLRCDPISGHDNLYWYRRVMGKEIKFLLHFVKESKQDESGMPNNRFLAERTGGTYSTLKVQPAELEDSGVYFCASSQDRGRGYTFGSGTRLTVV.

The rearrangement joins TRBV4-1 to TRBJ2-1; maybe TRBD2 (5 bases). The V gene's germline CDR1 is MGHRA and CDR2 YSYEKL. V lost 4 bases and J 5 bases, leaving 15 bases between the germline ends. This CDR3 region has 15 residues. CDR3 nucleotides: TGCGCCAGCAGCCCGACTCCGAGGGTAGACAATGAGCAGTTCTTC. Translated, it gives CASSPTPRVDNEQFF.

In DNA, the CDR3 is TGTGCCAGCAGCTTACGTGGCGGGAGGAGCTCTATCAATGAGCAGTTCTTC. The encoded protein is CASSLRGGRSSINEQFF. V gene TRBV13 combines with J gene TRBJ2-1; 8 positions agree with TRBD2. Germline loops: CDR1 PRHDT, CDR2 FYEKMQ (reference sequence). This CDR3 has 17 amino acids. V lost 2 bases, J lost 6 bases, and 12 bases stayed unmatched.

This chain joins TRBV7-9 and TRBJ1-1; D is undetermined. Germline V gene lookup returns CDR1 SEHNR and CDR2 FQNEAQ (reference sequence). The CDR3 spans 12 residues. V gave up 5 bases and J gave up 6 bases, with 10 bases separating them. CDR3 loop: CASSTKLAEAFF. For the CDR3, the DNA is TGTGCCAGCAGCACTAAGCTAGCTGAAGCTTTCTTT.

This chain connects TRBV5-1 to TRBJ2-3, with 9 bases identical to TRBD1. This CDR3 has 16 amino acids. V lost 0 bases and J lost 3; bases outside the gene matches: 5. The germline V gene encodes CDR1 SGHRS and CDR2 YFSETQ. CDR3 sequence: CASSLDRGQRTDTQYF. CDR3 bases: TGCGCCAGCAGCTTGGACAGGGGGCAGCGGACAGATACGCAGTATTTT. Full variable domain (remainder filled in from reference TRBV5-1 and TRBJ2-3): KAGVTQTPRYLIKTRGQQVTLSCSPISGHRSVSWYQQTPGQGLQFLFEYFSETQRNKGNFPGRFSGRQFSNSRSEMNVSTLELGDSALYLCASSLDRGQRTDTQYFGPGTRLTVL.

V gene TRBV7-2 combines with J gene TRBJ2-5, with D possibly being TRBD1 (6 bases). Per germline, CDR1 SGHTA and CDR2 FQGNSA. V was clipped by 2 bases and J by 2 bases, with 12 bases between them. The length of the CDR3 is 15 residues. This CDR3 reads CASSLRPGVQETQYF. CDR3 nucleotide sequence: TGTGCCAGCAGCTTAAGGCCAGGGGTTCAAGAGACCCAGTACTTC.

The chain recombines TRBV4-1 with TRBJ2-7; 12 nucleotides align to TRBD2. From germline, CDR1 is MGHRA and CDR2 YSYEKL. CDR3 size: 16 residues. With 1 base clipped from V and 5 bases from J, the junction kept 6 bases outside the gene matches. Here the CDR3 DNA reads TGCGCCAGCAGCCAAGGCCTAGCGGGGGGGCAGAACGAGCAGTACTTC. This sequence encodes CASSQGLAGGQNEQYF.

V and J are TRBV4-1 and TRBJ2-1; 9 bases agree with TRBD2. Per germline, CDR1 MGHRA and CDR2 YSYEKL. CDR3 length: 16 residues. V lost 1 base to trimming and J lost 6 bases; unmatched junction nucleotides: 7. CDR3 sequence (DNA): TGCGCCAGCAGCCAAGTTAAGACTAGCGGCATCAATGAGCAGTTCTTC. Amino acid sequence: CASSQVKTSGINEQFF.

This chain uses TRBV25-1 with TRBJ2-3, with 9 bases matching TRBD2. With 1 base clipped from V and 4 bases from J, the junction kept 6 bases outside the gene matches. Germline CDR1 MGHDK, CDR2 SYGVNS. The CDR3 is 16 residues long. The CDR3 loop is CASSELAGDGSDTQYF. CDR3 nucleotides: TGTGCCAGCAGTGAATTAGCGGGGGACGGGTCAGATACGCAGTATTTT. Combining the CDR3 with reference TRBV25-1 and TRBJ2-3 gives the whole variable domain EADIYQTPRYLVIGTGKKITLECSQTMGHDKMYWYQQDPGMELHLIHYSYGVNSTEKGDLSSESTVSRIRTEHFPLTLESARPSHTSQYLCASSELAGDGSDTQYFGPGTRLTVL.

The chain joins TRBV30 to TRBJ2-3; TRBD2 agrees at 7 bases. The V gene end was trimmed by 7 bases and the J gene end by 4 bases; junction bases not matched to a gene: 14. The CDR3 has 15 amino acids. The germline V gene has CDR1 GTSNPN and CDR2 SVGIG (reference sequence). The CDR3 sequence: CALTLLAVGADTQYF. In DNA, the CDR3 is TGTGCCTTAACCCTCCTAGCGGTAGGAGCAGATACGCAGTATTTT.

CDR3: CASSLAVDPGLAFF. The CDR3 region has the DNA TGTGCCAGCAGCTTAGCGGTAGACCCAGGCTTAGCTTTCTTT. The chain is built from TRBV11-2 and TRBJ1-1; no reliable D call. V dropped 1 base and J dropped 10 bases, with 16 bases sitting between them. This CDR3 is built from 14 residues. The V gene's germline CDR1 is SGHAT and CDR2 FQNNGV.

V usage is TRBV6-1 and J usage is TRBJ2-2; D is undetermined. Germline CDR1 is MNHNS and CDR2 is SASEGT. Trimming left V 0 bases short and J 3 bases short, with 8 bases between. This CDR3 spans 15 amino acids. The CDR3 DNA sequence: TGTGCCAGCAGTGAAGCATTCGGGTACACCGGGGAGCTGTTTTTT. Translation: CASSEAFGYTGELFF.

The rearrangement links TRBV30 to TRBJ2-7; D possibly corresponds to TRBD1 (6 bases). Trimming took 1 base from V and 1 from J, leaving 8 bases between them. CDR1 GTSNPN and CDR2 SVGIG come from the germline V gene (reference sequence). This CDR3 is built from 13 residues. CDR3 DNA: TGTGCCTGGAGTGGGGACAATTCCTACGAGCAGTACTTC. It translates to CAWSGDNSYEQYF.

The chain is built from TRBV29-1 and TRBJ2-3, with TRBD2 matching 7 bases. V shed 4 bases, J shed 6 bases, and the junction held 16 bases outside the gene matches. The germline V gene encodes CDR1 SQVTM and CDR2 ANQGSEA. CDR3 length: 16 amino acids. The CDR3 reads CSVGGQASGEHDTQYF. CDR3 bases: TGCAGCGTTGGAGGTCAGGCTAGCGGAGAACATGATACGCAGTATTTT.